Presented here are 30 T cell receptor beta chains from one specimen sequenced in a study of blood T cell repertoires in COVID-19. The protocol was immunoSEQ multiplex PCR, while the TCRdb copy is restricted to in-frame clones and leaves out a portion. The data show about 250,000 clones, about nine tenths seen once. The sample was peripheral blood. The origin of the receptors is a woman aged 60-70 years who had recovered from COVID-19.

This clone was observed once. The genes are TRBV30 and TRBJ1-5; D gene unclear. CDR3 length: 14 amino acids. Trimming left V 0 bases short and J 0 bases short, with 6 bases between. Germline CDR1 is GTSNPN and CDR2 is SVGIG (reference sequence). In DNA, the CDR3 is TGTGCCTGGAGTGTACTCGGTAGCAATCAGCCCCAGCATTTT. Protein sequence: CAWSVLGSNQPQHF. The whole variable domain, filled in from reference TRBV30 and TRBJ1-5, reads SQTIHQWPATLVQPVGSPLSLECTVEGTSNPNLYWYRQAAGRGLQLLFYSVGIGQISSEVPQNLSASRPQDRQFILSSKKLLLSDSGFYLCAWSVLGSNQPQHFGDGTRLSIL.

This clone was seen a single time. The CDR3 sequence: CASSLLTSTDTQYF. CDR3 in DNA: TGTGCCAGCAGCCTACTTACTAGCACAGATACGCAGTATTTT. The chain has TRBV7-3 and TRBJ2-3; D uncertain. Germline V gene lookup returns CDR1 SGHTA and CDR2 FQGTGA. This CDR3 region has 14 residues. V was clipped by 5 bases and J by 0 bases, with 9 bases between them. The variable domain in full, with the rest retrieved from reference TRBV7-3 and TRBJ2-3, is GAGVSQTPSNKVTEKGKYVELRCDPISGHTALYWYRQSLGQGPEFLIYFQGTGAADDSGLPNDRFFAVRPEGSVSTLKIQRTERGDSAVYLCASSLLTSTDTQYFGPGTRLTVL.

The chain links TRBV15 to TRBJ2-5; a possible D gene is TRBD2 (7 bases). CDR3 length equals 15 residues. CDR1 is LNHNV, CDR2 YYDKDF, per germline (reference sequence). Trimming took off 5 bases at V and 0 bases at J, with 13 bases between the two ends. The chain's CDR3 is CATSRGRGNQETQYF. The CDR3 region has the DNA TGTGCCACCAGCCGGGGGAGGGGGAACCAAGAGACCCAGTACTTC.

The genes are TRBV9 and TRBJ2-5; TRBD1 aligns across 8 bases. V gave up 4 bases and J gave up 3 bases; unmatched junction bases: 5. This CDR3 comprises 14 residues. Germline V gives CDR1 SGDLS, CDR2 YYNGEE. Here the CDR3 reads CASSRGQGEETQYF. The CDR3 coding sequence is TGTGCCAGCAGCAGAGGACAGGGAGAAGAGACCCAGTACTTC.

The chain recombines TRBV5-1 with TRBJ2-1, with D uncertain. Germline V lookup: CDR1 SGHRS, CDR2 YFSETQ. This CDR3 contains 14 residues. The ends were cut back, 0 bases at V and 8 bases at J, with 12 bases in the middle. As DNA, the CDR3 is TGCGCCAGCAGCTTGGGGCACCGTGTGGATGAGCAGTTCTTC. Its protein is CASSLGHRVDEQFF.

The J gene is TRBJ2-5, the V gene TRBV19; possible D gene TRBD2, 5 bases. The V end was cut by 5 bases, the J end by 0 bases, with 10 bases between. Germline loops: CDR1 LNHDA, CDR2 SQIVND (reference sequence). The CDR3 length is 14 residues. The CDR3 DNA reads as TGTGCCAGTAGTTTCCTAGCAAACCAAGAGACCCAGTACTTC. Encoded protein: CASSFLANQETQYF.

The CDR3 region is CASSLEGEQFF. The CDR3 DNA reads TGTGCCAGCAGCTTAGAGGGGGAGCAGTTCTTC. The chain has TRBV7-6 and TRBJ2-1, with D perhaps TRBD1 (5 bases). CDR3 size: 11 residues. The V gene lost 1 base and the J gene lost 10 bases, with 5 bases spanning the gap. CDR1 is SGHVS and CDR2 is FNYEAQ in the germline V gene. Drawing the rest from reference TRBV7-6 and TRBJ2-1, the complete variable domain is GAGVSQSPRYKVTKRGQDVALRCDPISGHVSLYWYRQALGQGPEFLTYFNYEAQQDKSGLPNDRFSAERPEGSISTLTIQRTEQRDSAMYRCASSLEGEQFFGPGTRLTVL.

The chain joins TRBV7-3 to TRBJ2-2; possibly TRBD1 for D (5 bases). The CDR3 length is 14 residues. V was shortened by 1 base and J by 3 bases, with 6 bases between the two germline ends. Germline assignment: CDR1 SGHTA and CDR2 FQGTGA. DNA for the CDR3: TGTGCCAGCAGCTTAAGGGGCTACACCGGGGAGCTGTTTTTT. This translates into CASSLRGYTGELFF.

This chain links TRBV15 with TRBJ1-2; perhaps TRBD1 as D (5 bases). V was trimmed by 0 bases and J by 8 bases, leaving 10 bases between them. Germline loops: CDR1 LNHNV, CDR2 YYDKDF (reference sequence). The CDR3 has 13 amino acids. CDR3 in DNA: TGTGCCACCAGCAGAGATCTCCAGGGAGGCTACACCTTC. Its protein is CATSRDLQGGYTF.

This sequence joins TRBV7-2 and TRBJ2-1; D possibly corresponds to TRBD1 (7 bases). The CDR3 length is 16 residues. The germline V and J ends were trimmed by 5 bases and 0 bases, with 14 bases remaining between them. The germline V gene encodes CDR1 SGHTA and CDR2 FQGNSA. In DNA form, the CDR3 reads TGTGCCAGCAGCCCTCCAGGGGGGTACTCCTACAATGAGCAGTTCTTC. Protein product: CASSPPGGYSYNEQFF.

The CDR3, as DNA: TGTGCCACCAGTGACGATCGATGGCGGGTTCCAGAGGATCAGCCCCAGCATTTT. Encoded protein: CATSDDRWRVPEDQPQHF. The rearrangement links TRBV24-1 to TRBJ1-5, with D hard to call. Looked up from germline, CDR1 is KGHDR and CDR2 is SFDVKD. The CDR3 is 18 residues long. Trimming pared 4 bases from V and 5 bases from J, leaving 23 bases between.

The rearrangement joins TRBV9 to TRBJ2-2; 7 bases are a match to TRBD1. CDR1 is SGDLS and CDR2 is YYNGEE in the germline V gene. CDR3 length: 14 residues. After removal of 4 bases from V and 4 bases from J, the junction contained 4 bases not matched to a gene. DNA of the CDR3: TGTGCCAGCAGCAGAGACAGGGCCACCGGGGAGCTGTTTTTT. Protein: CASSRDRATGELFF.

The V call is TRBV9, the J call TRBJ1-6; 7 bases are shared with TRBD1. The CDR3 is 13 residues long. Germline V lookup: CDR1 SGDLS, CDR2 YYNGEE. V was clipped by 0 bases and J by 11 bases; unmatched bases: 2. The CDR3 region is CASSVGQGTPLHF. CDR3 nucleotides: TGTGCCAGCAGCGTAGGACAGGGTACACCCCTCCACTTT.

The J gene is TRBJ1-4, the V gene TRBV18; 10 positions agree with TRBD1. CDR3 size: 18 residues. Germline loops: CDR1 KGHSH, CDR2 LQKENI. The trim removed 0 bases at V and 0 bases at J, leaving 4 bases unmatched. CDR3 amino acids: CASSPPTGTGATNEKLFF. The CDR3 coding sequence is TGTGCCAGCTCACCACCGACAGGGACAGGGGCAACTAATGAAAAACTGTTTTTT. Drawing the rest from reference TRBV18 and TRBJ1-4, the complete variable domain is NAGVMQNPRHLVRRRGQEARLRCSPMKGHSHVYWYRQLPEEGLKFMVYLQKENIIDESGMPKERFSAEFPKEGPSILRIQQVVRGDSAAYFCASSPPTGTGATNEKLFFGSGTQLSVL.

As DNA, the CDR3 is TGTGCCAGTAGTATGGCGGGAGAGACCCAGTACTTC. Translating gives CASSMAGETQYF. The chain uses TRBV19 and TRBJ2-5; perhaps TRBD2 as D (5 bases). This CDR3 spans 12 amino acids. V gave up 3 bases and J gave up 4 bases, with 6 bases separating them. CDR1 and CDR2 from the germline V gene are LNHDA and SQIVND (reference sequence).

The rearrangement links TRBV11-1 to TRBJ2-7, with unresolved D. The V end was cut by 5 bases, the J end by 0 bases, with 11 bases between. CDR1 and CDR2 (germline): SGHAT, FQDESV (reference sequence). The CDR3 consists of 14 residues. The CDR3: CASSNHLSSYEQYF. CDR3 sequence (DNA): TGTGCCAGCAGCAACCACCTGAGCTCCTACGAGCAGTACTTC.

The genes are TRBV10-3 and TRBJ1-6; D is undetermined. The CDR3 runs 12 residues. The V end lost 5 bases, the J end lost 10 bases, and 9 bases lay between the germline ends. Germline V gene data show CDR1 as ENHRY and CDR2 as SYGVKD. CDR3 coding DNA: TGTGCCATCAGTTCAGCGGGATCACCCCTCCACTTT. Protein product: CAISSAGSPLHF.

This clone has a handful of counts. The chain combines TRBV6-4 with TRBJ1-1; D not certain. Germline V lookup: CDR1 MRHNA, CDR2 SNTAGT. V was pared by 4 bases and J by 2 bases, with 8 bases between. CDR3 size: 13 residues. The CDR3 region has the DNA TGTGCCAGCAGTGGAGAAGCAAACACTGAAGCTTTCTTT. As protein: CASSGEANTEAFF.

The chain couples TRBV10-3 to TRBJ1-6, with 9 bases aligning to TRBD1. The CDR3 extends over 17 amino acids. The trim removed 2 bases at V and 10 bases at J, leaving 12 bases unmatched. Looked up from germline, CDR1 is ENHRY and CDR2 is SYGVKD. Here the CDR3 reads CAISEANGQGKGSPLHF. The CDR3 DNA is TGTGCCATCAGTGAGGCCAACGGACAGGGGAAAGGATCACCCCTCCACTTT.

This rearrangement joins TRBV7-8 to TRBJ1-6, with a possible D match to TRBD1 (5 bases). The CDR3 runs to 16 residues. Germline lookup yields CDR1 SGHVS and CDR2 FQNEAQ. The germline V and J ends were trimmed by 5 bases and 7 bases, with 18 bases remaining between them. The CDR3 reads CASSTPGGGNNSPLHF. The CDR3 nucleotides read TGTGCCAGCAGCACCCCTGGGGGGGGAAACAATTCACCCCTCCACTTT.

The rearrangement links TRBV18 to TRBJ2-5; TRBD2 matches at 10 bases. The trim removed 3 bases at V and 5 bases at J, leaving 3 bases unmatched. The CDR3 contains 14 residues. The germline gives CDR1 KGHSH, CDR2 LQKENI. Here the CDR3 DNA reads TGTGCCAGCTCACCGGAACTAGCGGGGGAGACCCAGTACTTC. Encoded protein: CASSPELAGETQYF.

CDR3 region: CASSSGQGEIGYTF. The CDR3 coding sequence is TGCGCCAGCAGCTCGGGACAGGGGGAAATAGGCTACACCTTC. The chain uses TRBV5-1 and TRBJ1-2, with TRBD1 matching over 11 bases. V lost 3 bases, J lost 8 bases, and 6 bases stayed unmatched. Germline V gives CDR1 SGHRS, CDR2 YFSETQ. The CDR3 runs 14 residues.

The V and J genes are TRBV18 and TRBJ1-2; D is possibly TRBD1 (5 bases). V was shortened by 2 bases and J by 0 bases, with 10 bases between the two germline ends. Germline V lookup: CDR1 KGHSH, CDR2 LQKENI. CDR3 length: 15 residues. In DNA, the CDR3 is TGTGCCAGCTCACCAGGGGCAGATACTAACTATGGCTACACCTTC. This sequence encodes CASSPGADTNYGYTF. The whole variable domain, filled in from reference TRBV18 and TRBJ1-2, reads NAGVMQNPRHLVRRRGQEARLRCSPMKGHSHVYWYRQLPEEGLKFMVYLQKENIIDESGMPKERFSAEFPKEGPSILRIQQVVRGDSAAYFCASSPGADTNYGYTFGSGTRLTVV.

This rearrangement joins TRBV5-8 to TRBJ1-2; D not certain. V gave up 0 bases and J gave up 4 bases, with 10 bases separating them. Germline CDR1 reads SGHTS; CDR2 reads YDEGEE. The length of the CDR3 is 14 residues. The CDR3 here is CASSLGGSSYGYTF. For the CDR3, the DNA is TGTGCCAGCAGCTTGGGCGGGAGCTCCTATGGCTACACCTTC. The variable domain in full, with the rest retrieved from reference TRBV5-8 and TRBJ1-2, is EAGVTQSPTHLIKTRGQQATLRCSPISGHTSVYWYQQALGLGLQFLLWYDEGEERNRGNFPPRFSGRQFPNYSSELNVNALELEDSALYLCASSLGGSSYGYTFGSGTRLTVV.

CDR3 protein: CASSGTASSNQPQHF. The CDR3 bases are TGTGCCAGTTCCGGGACAGCTAGTAGCAATCAGCCCCAGCATTTT. This chain links TRBV6-5 with TRBJ1-5; TRBD1 matches at 7 bases. Trimming cost V 9 bases and J 0 bases; bases outside gene matches: 8. The germline V gene has CDR1 MNHEY and CDR2 SVGAGI. The CDR3 has 15 residues.

V is TRBV3-1 (or the pseudogene TRBV3-2) and J is TRBJ1-1; no clear D. Germline CDR1 reads LGHDT; CDR2 reads YNNKEL (reference sequence). The ends were cut back, 0 bases at V and 11 bases at J, with 10 bases in the middle. The CDR3 runs to 12 residues. The DNA of the CDR3 is TGTGCCAGCAGCCAAGATGAGAGGCTGGCTTTCTTT. Translating gives CASSQDERLAFF.

The chain employs TRBV27 and TRBJ2-7; perhaps TRBD1 as D (5 bases). The germline gives CDR1 MNHEY, CDR2 SMNVEV (reference sequence). V shed 5 bases and J shed 2 bases, with 13 bases lying between them. The CDR3 has 14 residues. The CDR3 loop reads CASSRTLLAYEQYF. Here the CDR3 DNA reads TGTGCCAGCAGTCGGACACTTTTGGCCTACGAGCAGTACTTC.

The CDR3 DNA follows: TGTGCCAGTACTCATCCGGGGTATAGCAATCAGCCCCAGCATTTT. This gives the protein CASTHPGYSNQPQHF. The J gene is TRBJ1-5, the V gene TRBV19, with D hard to call. CDR3 length equals 15 residues. Germline loops: CDR1 LNHDA, CDR2 SQIVND (reference sequence). Trimming took off 7 bases at V and 0 bases at J, with 13 bases between the two ends.

The chain is built from TRBV6-5 and TRBJ1-2, with 7 bases aligning to TRBD1. Germline V gene sequence: CDR1 MNHEY, CDR2 SVGAGI. J was trimmed by 4 bases and V by 6 bases; bases with no gene match: 5. The CDR3 sequence is 13 residues long. The CDR3 spells CASSLTGVYGYTF. CDR3 bases: TGTGCCAGCAGCCTCACAGGGGTCTATGGCTACACCTTC.

The chain has TRBV6-5 and TRBJ1-5; maybe TRBD1 (5 bases). Trimming took off 7 bases at V and 5 bases at J, with 12 bases between the two ends. Germline V gives CDR1 MNHEY, CDR2 SVGAGI. The CDR3 consists of 13 residues. As DNA, the CDR3 is TGTGCCAGCAAGACAGAATCTCATCAGCCCCAGCATTTT. It yields the protein CASKTESHQPQHF.